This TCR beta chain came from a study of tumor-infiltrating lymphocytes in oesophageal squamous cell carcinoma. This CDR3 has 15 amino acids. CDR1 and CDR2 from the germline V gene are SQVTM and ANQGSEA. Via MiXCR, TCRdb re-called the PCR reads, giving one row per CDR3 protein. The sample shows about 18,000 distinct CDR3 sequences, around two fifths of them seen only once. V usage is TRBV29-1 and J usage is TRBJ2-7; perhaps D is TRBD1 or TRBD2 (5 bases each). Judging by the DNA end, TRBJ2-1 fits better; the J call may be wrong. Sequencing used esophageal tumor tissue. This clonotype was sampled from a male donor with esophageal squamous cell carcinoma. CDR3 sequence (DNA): TGCAGCGTTGGAGGGGTTGTGGTCACGTACAATGAGCAGTTCTTC. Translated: CSVGGVVVTYNEQFF.